This T cell receptor beta chain is drawn from a study of Graves' ophthalmopathy and Graves' hyperthyroidism. With 1 base clipped from V and 2 bases from J, the junction kept 8 bases outside the gene matches. Germline loops: CDR1 ENHRY, CDR2 SYGVKD. This CDR3 has 16 amino acids. Investigators amplified TCR beta CDR3 regions from RNA transcripts. Second-round multiplex PCR followed a first-round RT-PCR using HTBI primers. Each CDR3 protein is one row after TCRdb ran MiXCR on the multiplex PCR reads. The data hold about half a million distinct CDR3 sequences, with approximately 14% observed a single time. This clonotype has at least ten counts.

The chain combines TRBV10-3 with TRBJ2-7; 7 bases are a match to TRBD2. This receptor was taken from a woman aged 25 to 45 with Graves' ophthalmopathy. Source material: blood. CDR3 amino acids: CAISEYLAGDTYEQYF. The CDR3 DNA reads as TGTGCCATCAGTGAGTACTTAGCGGGCGATACCTACGAGCAGTACTTC.